The 6 T cell receptor beta chains given below trace back to one sample, sequenced in a study of spatial heterogeneity in lung cancer. The time point: sample taken at primary tumor resection. Extraction of whole RNA from tumor, nontumor lung or frozen PBMC preceded unsorted sequencing. TCRdb itself ran the 5' RACE reads through MiXCR, one entry per CDR3 protein. The sample includes more than 45,000 distinct CDR3 sequences, about 5.8% of them seen just once. The source material was PBMCs, sampled at surgery. These receptors were collected from a male donor with early-stage non-small cell lung cancer.

This clonotype has just a few counts. The chain has TRBV4-3 and TRBJ1-3, with a tentative D call TRBD1 (5 bases). The germline V gene has CDR1 LGHNA and CDR2 YSLEER. V lost 2 bases to trimming and J lost 4 bases, with 15 bases between them. The CDR3 consists of 16 residues. DNA for the CDR3: TGCGCCAGCAGCCAAACGACAGAGGCAAGAGGAAACACCATATATTTT. This translates into CASSQTTEARGNTIYF.

The chain employs TRBV5-1 and TRBJ2-3; possibly TRBD2 for D (6 bases). This CDR3 comprises 16 residues. The germline V gene encodes CDR1 SGHRS and CDR2 YFSETQ. V shed 4 bases and J shed 1 base, with 16 bases lying between them. CDR3 region: CASSEPSGTGTDTQYF. The CDR3 DNA sequence: TGCGCCAGCAGCGAGCCTTCTGGGACTGGCACAGATACGCAGTATTTT.

Remarks on this clonotype: A much larger clone sits a single nucleotide away, making a read error possible. The chain links TRBV25-1 to TRBJ2-7, with a weak D call TRBD2 (5 bases). This CDR3 contains 13 residues. Germline V gives CDR1 MGHDK, CDR2 SYGVNS. V was trimmed by 8 bases and J by 6 bases, leaving 17 bases between them. The CDR3 protein is CASREETSSEQYF. The CDR3 coding sequence is TGTGCCAGCCGGGAAGAGACATCGAGCGAGCAGTACTTC.

This clonotype was observed at least ten times. V gene TRBV21-1 combines with J gene TRBJ2-3. TRBV21-1 counts as a pseudogene. The CDR3 covers 17 residues. The CDR3 is CASSKGYIEQGADTQYF. The CDR3 nucleotides are TGTGCCAGCAGCAAAGGGTACATCGAGCAGGGCGCAGATACGCAGTATTTT.

This clonotype was counted many times. This chain links TRBV10-3 with TRBJ2-3; D is perhaps TRBD2 (7 bases). The CDR3 is 15 residues long. Germline-derived CDR1 and CDR2 are ENHRY and SYGVKD. The ends were cut back, 11 bases at V and 5 bases at J, with 23 bases in the middle. CDR3 DNA sequence: TGTGCCGCCCAAGGGGCGAGGGGGAGGGGAGATACGCAGTATTTT. Its translation is CAAQGARGRGDTQYF.

This clonotype was counted at least ten times. The chain employs TRBV7-9 and TRBJ2-1, with 13 bases aligning to TRBD2. V dropped 4 bases and J dropped 7; count of bases not matched to a gene: 10. The CDR3 runs 17 residues. Germline V lookup: CDR1 SEHNR, CDR2 FQNEAQ (reference sequence). The CDR3 here is CASSSRPRTSGRNEQFF. The CDR3 region has the DNA TGTGCCAGCAGCTCTCGCCCACGGACTAGCGGGAGAAATGAGCAGTTCTTC.